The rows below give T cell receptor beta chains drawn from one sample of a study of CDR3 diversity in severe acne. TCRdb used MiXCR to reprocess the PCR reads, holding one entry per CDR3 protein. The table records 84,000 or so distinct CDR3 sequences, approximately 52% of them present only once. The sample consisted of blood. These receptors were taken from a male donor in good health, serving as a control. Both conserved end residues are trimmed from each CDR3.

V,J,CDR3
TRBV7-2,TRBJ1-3,ASSLARQPGGNTIY
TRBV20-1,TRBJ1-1,SAQGAPGTNTEAF
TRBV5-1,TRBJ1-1,ASSLQVGALEAF
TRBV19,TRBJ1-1,ASRGTEDTEAF
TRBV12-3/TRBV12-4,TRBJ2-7,ASSLAESYEQY
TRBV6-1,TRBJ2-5,ASSEVVTGEVFGSGTQY
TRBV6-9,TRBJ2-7,ASSLPAFACLDREGWAGEQY
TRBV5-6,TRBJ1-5,ASSFFSDQPQH
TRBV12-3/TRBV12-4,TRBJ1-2,ASSFEGNYGYT
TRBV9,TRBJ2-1,ASSGHRDRGTYNEQF
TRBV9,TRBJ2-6,ASSVEGEELSGANVLT
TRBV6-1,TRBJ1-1,ASSYSGRINTEAF
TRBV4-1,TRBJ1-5,ASSQDPRGLEPQH
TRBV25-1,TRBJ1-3,ASSDRKTSGNTIY
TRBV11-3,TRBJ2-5,ASSRLSRQGSNQPQY
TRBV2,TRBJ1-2,ASFDRGDYGYT
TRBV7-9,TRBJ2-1,ASSLGGLAGNQYNEQF
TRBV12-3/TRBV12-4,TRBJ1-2,ASSFGGSGYT
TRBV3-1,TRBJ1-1,ASSQEYRGPENTEAF
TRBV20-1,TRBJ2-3,SARVSGNTDTQY
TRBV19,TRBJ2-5,ASSSGTGETQY
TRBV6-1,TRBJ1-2,ASSEAYPPGIHGYT
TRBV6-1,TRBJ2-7,ASSFTPRDKGYEQY
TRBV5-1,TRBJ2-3,ASSVGQNTDTQY
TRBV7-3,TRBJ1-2,ASSRQVNYGYT
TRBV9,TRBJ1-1,ASSPTTTGYGNTEAF
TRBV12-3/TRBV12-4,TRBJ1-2,ASSHDGNYGYT
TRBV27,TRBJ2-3,ASSTSGYTDTQY
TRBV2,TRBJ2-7,ASSALGLAGGIPLEQY
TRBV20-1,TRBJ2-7,SAIGLAHYEQY